These T cell receptor beta chains were read from a single sample in a study of cytomegalovirus exposure and HLA in healthy donors. Produced via immunoSEQ multiplex PCR; TCRdb's table is partial and in-frame only. Of about 110,000 clones in the sample, about 81% were seen once. The sample was PBMCs. The receptors derive from a man aged 25 to 45 in good health and CMV-seronegative. The CDR3 runs from the conserved cysteine through the conserved F or W. D genes are given only for firm matches. A row's size may be missing; if present it is once, few, many or a size class.

d_call j_call clone_size v_call cdr3_aa cdr3_nt
- TRBJ2-7 - TRBV4-3 CASSRQQGYEQYF TGCGCCAGCAGCCGCCAGCAGGGGTACGAGCAGTACTTC
- TRBJ1-2 few TRBV10-3 CAISEGQGGYTF TGTGCCATCAGTGAGGGTCAGGGGGGCTACACCTTC
TRBD1 TRBJ1-3 few TRBV9 CASGTAFSGNTIYF TGTGCCAGCGGGACAGCGTTCTCTGGAAACACCATATATTTT
- TRBJ2-1 once TRBV7-9 CASSLDYAGLSSYNEQFF TGTGCCAGCAGCTTAGACTATGCAGGGTTAAGCTCCTACAATGAGCAGTTCTTC
- TRBJ1-1 - TRBV27 CASTQQGGVNTEAFF TGTGCCAGCACCCAACAAGGAGGGGTGAACACTGAAGCTTTCTTT
TRBD2 TRBJ2-3 few TRBV5-5 CASSWTSSSDTQYF TGTGCCAGCAGCTGGACTAGCTCAAGTGATACGCAGTATTTT
- TRBJ1-2 - TRBV2 CASSDIPWAGGYTF TGTGCCAGCAGTGATATCCCCTGGGCGGGTGGCTACACCTTC
- TRBJ2-3 - TRBV29-1 CSVEDPRSSVVDTQYF TGCAGCGTTGAAGATCCGCGGTCATCGGTTGTGGATACGCAGTATTTT
- TRBJ1-3 - TRBV5-1 CASSLGTANSGNTIYF TGCGCCAGCAGCTTGGGGACAGCAAACTCTGGAAACACCATATATTTT
- TRBJ1-1 - TRBV7-9 CASSPRLGANTEAFF TGTGCCAGCAGCCCGAGGCTGGGGGCCAACACTGAAGCTTTCTTT
TRBD1 TRBJ1-1 - TRBV6-5 CASSYSPDRFTEAFF TGTGCCAGCAGTTACTCTCCGGACAGGTTCACTGAAGCTTTCTTT
- TRBJ1-1 - TRBV4-1 CASSSTRNTEAFF TGCGCCAGCAGCAGCACGAGGAACACTGAAGCTTTCTTT
TRBD1 TRBJ2-7 - TRBV4-1 CASSQDGAGGSHEQYF TGCGCCAGCAGCCAAGATGGAGCAGGGGGCTCCCACGAGCAGTACTTC
TRBD1 TRBJ2-1 - TRBV29-1 CSGTGSRIGGEQFF TGCTCCGGGACAGGGAGTCGAATCGGGGGTGAGCAGTTCTTC
TRBD2 TRBJ2-1 - TRBV7-8 CASSPGGTREFF TGTGCCAGCAGCCCAGGCGGGACTAGGGAGTTCTTC
- TRBJ2-2 - TRBV10-3 CAIRSPQGLKNTGELFF TGTGCCATCAGGAGCCCTCAGGGACTGAAGAACACCGGGGAGCTGTTTTTT
- TRBJ2-2 - TRBV7-2 CASSLVARGVFTGELFF TGTGCCAGCAGCTTAGTGGCCAGGGGAGTTTTCACCGGGGAGCTGTTTTTT
TRBD1 TRBJ1-4 - TRBV5-1 CASSWGDRDNEKLFF TGCGCCAGCAGCTGGGGGGACAGGGATAATGAAAAACTGTTTTTT
TRBD1 TRBJ1-6 - TRBV9 CASSVEGAGWSLHF TGTGCCAGCAGCGTAGAGGGGGCCGGATGGTCCCTCCACTTT
TRBD1 TRBJ2-3 - TRBV5-5 CASSLRGQGATDTQYF TGTGCCAGCAGCCTAAGGGGACAGGGGGCGACAGATACGCAGTATTTT
TRBD2 TRBJ2-5 - TRBV18 CASSPRVAGGPETQYF TGTGCCAGCTCACCACGAGTAGCGGGAGGCCCAGAGACCCAGTACTTC
- TRBJ2-7 - TRBV7-2 CASSLASAYEQYF TGTGCCAGCAGCTTAGCCTCCGCCTACGAGCAGTACTTC
TRBD2 TRBJ2-5 - TRBV5-4 CASSSPGLAKETQYF TGTGCCAGCAGCTCCCCGGGACTAGCGAAAGAGACCCAGTACTTC
TRBD1 TRBJ2-5 - TRBV29-1 CSVEWGQDQETQYF TGCAGCGTGGAATGGGGACAGGACCAAGAGACCCAGTACTTC